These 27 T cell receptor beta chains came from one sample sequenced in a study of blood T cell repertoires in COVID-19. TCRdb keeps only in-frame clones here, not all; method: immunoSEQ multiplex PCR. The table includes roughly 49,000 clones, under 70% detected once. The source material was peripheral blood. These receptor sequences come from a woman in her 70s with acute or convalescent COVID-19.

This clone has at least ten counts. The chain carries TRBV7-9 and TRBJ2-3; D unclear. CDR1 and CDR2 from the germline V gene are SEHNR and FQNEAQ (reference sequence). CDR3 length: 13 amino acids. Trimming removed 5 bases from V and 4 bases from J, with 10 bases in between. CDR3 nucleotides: TGTGCCAGCAGCCTAAGTATTGCAGATACGCAGTATTTT. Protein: CASSLSIADTQYF.

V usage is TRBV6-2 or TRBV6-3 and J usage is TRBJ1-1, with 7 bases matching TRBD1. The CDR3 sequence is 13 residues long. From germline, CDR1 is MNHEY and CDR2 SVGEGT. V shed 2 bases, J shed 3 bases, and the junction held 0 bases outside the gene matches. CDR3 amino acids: CASSYQGDTEAFF. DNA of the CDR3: TGTGCCAGCAGTTACCAGGGGGACACTGAAGCTTTCTTT.

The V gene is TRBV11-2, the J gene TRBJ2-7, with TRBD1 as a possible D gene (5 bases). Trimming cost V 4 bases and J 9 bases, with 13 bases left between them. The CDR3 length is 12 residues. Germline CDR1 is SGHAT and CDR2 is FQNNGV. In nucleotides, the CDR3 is TGTGCCAGCAGCTCCGACAGTCGACGGCAGTACTTC. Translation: CASSSDSRRQYF.

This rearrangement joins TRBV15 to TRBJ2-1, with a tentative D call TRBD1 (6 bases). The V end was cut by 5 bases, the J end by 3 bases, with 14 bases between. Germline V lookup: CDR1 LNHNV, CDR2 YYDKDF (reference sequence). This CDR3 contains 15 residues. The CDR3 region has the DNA TGTGCCACCAGCGCCGGGACACTTAACTACAATGAGCAGTTCTTC. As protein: CATSAGTLNYNEQFF. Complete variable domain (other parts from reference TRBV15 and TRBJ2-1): DAMVIQNPRYQVTQFGKPVTLSCSQTLNHNVMYWYQQKSSQAPKLLFHYYDKDFNNEADTPDNFQSRRPNTSFCFLDIRSPGLGDTAMYLCATSAGTLNYNEQFFGPGTRLTVL.

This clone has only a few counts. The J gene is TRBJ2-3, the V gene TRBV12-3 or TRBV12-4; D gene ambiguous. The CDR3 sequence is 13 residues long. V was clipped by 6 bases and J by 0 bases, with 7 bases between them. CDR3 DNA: TGTGCCAGCAGGTTGACTAGCACAGATACGCAGTATTTT. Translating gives CASRLTSTDTQYF.

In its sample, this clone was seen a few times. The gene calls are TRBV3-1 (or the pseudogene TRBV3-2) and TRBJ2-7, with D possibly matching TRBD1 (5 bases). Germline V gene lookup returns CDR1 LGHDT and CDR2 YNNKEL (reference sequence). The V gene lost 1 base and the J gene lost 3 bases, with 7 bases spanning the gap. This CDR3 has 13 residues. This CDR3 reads CASSQGQGYEQYF. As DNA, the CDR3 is TGTGCCAGCAGCCAAGGGCAGGGCTACGAGCAGTACTTC.

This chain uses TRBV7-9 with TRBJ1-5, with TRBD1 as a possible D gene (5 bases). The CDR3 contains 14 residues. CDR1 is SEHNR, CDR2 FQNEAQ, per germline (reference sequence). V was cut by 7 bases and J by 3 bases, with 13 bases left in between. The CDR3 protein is CASTQGGDNQPQHF. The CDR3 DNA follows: TGTGCCAGCACCCAGGGAGGGGACAATCAGCCCCAGCATTTT.

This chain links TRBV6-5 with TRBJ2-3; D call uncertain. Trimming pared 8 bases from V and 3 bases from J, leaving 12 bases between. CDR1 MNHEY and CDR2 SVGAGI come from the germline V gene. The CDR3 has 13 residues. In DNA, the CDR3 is TGTGCCAGCTATACTGACTCGACAGATACGCAGTATTTT. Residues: CASYTDSTDTQYF.

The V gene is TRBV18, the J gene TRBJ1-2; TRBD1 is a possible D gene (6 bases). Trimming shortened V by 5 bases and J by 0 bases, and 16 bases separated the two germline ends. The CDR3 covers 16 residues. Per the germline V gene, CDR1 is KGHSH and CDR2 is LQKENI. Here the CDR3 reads CASSSAQGSANYGYTF. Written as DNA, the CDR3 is TGTGCCAGCTCATCAGCACAGGGTTCGGCTAACTATGGCTACACCTTC. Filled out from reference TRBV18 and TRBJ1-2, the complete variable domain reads NAGVMQNPRHLVRRRGQEARLRCSPMKGHSHVYWYRQLPEEGLKFMVYLQKENIIDESGMPKERFSAEFPKEGPSILRIQQVVRGDSAAYFCASSSAQGSANYGYTFGSGTRLTVV.

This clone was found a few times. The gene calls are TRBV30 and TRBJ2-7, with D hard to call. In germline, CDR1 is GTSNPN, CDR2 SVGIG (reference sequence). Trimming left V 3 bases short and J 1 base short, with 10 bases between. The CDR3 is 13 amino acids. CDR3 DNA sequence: TGTGCCTGGAGCCGTGACACGTCCTACGAGCAGTACTTC. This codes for CAWSRDTSYEQYF.

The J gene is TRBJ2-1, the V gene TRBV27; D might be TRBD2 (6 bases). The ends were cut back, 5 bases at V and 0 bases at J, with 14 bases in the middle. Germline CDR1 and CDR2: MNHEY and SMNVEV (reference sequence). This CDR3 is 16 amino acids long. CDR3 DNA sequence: TGTGCCAGCAGTCGATCCGGGACTCGCTCCTACAATGAGCAGTTCTTC. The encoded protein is CASSRSGTRSYNEQFF.

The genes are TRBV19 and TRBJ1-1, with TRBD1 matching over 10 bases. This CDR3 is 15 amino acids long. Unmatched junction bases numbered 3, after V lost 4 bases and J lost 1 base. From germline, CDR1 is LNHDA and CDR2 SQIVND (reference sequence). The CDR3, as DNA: TGTGCCAGTAGTAGGACAGGGGGGACGAACACTGAAGCTTTCTTT. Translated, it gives CASSRTGGTNTEAFF.

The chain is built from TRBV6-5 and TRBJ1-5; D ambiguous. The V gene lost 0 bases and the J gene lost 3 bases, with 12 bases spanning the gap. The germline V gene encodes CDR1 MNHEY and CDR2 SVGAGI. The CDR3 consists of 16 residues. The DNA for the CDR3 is TGTGCCAGCAGTTACTCGAGTCCCCGGTCCAATCAGCCCCAGCATTTT. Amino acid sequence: CASSYSSPRSNQPQHF.

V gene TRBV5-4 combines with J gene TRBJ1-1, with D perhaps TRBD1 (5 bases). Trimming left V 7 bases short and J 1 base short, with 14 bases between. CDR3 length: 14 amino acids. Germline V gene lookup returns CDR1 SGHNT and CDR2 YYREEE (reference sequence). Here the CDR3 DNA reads TGTGCCAGCGCCTCCGGCGGGGCGAACACTGAAGCTTTCTTT. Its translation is CASASGGANTEAFF.

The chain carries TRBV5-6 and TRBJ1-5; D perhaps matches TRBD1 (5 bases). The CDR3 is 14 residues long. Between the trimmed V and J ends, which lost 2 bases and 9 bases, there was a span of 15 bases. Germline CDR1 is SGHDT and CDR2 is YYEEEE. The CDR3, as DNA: TGTGCCAGCAGCTTCCGGGACTCCCTCGCGCCCCAGCATTTT. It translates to CASSFRDSLAPQHF. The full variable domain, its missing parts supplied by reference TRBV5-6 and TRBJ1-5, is DAGVTQSPTHLIKTRGQQVTLRCSPKSGHDTVSWYQQALGQGPQFIFQYYEEEERQRGNFPDRFSGHQFPNYSSELNVNALLLGDSALYLCASSFRDSLAPQHFGDGTRLSIL.

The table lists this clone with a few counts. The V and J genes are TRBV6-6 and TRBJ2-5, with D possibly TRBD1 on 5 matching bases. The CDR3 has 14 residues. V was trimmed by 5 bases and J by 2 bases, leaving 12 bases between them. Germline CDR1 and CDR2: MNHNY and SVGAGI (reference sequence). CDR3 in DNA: TGTGCCAGCAGTACTGGACAATTACAAGAGACCCAGTACTTC. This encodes CASSTGQLQETQYF.

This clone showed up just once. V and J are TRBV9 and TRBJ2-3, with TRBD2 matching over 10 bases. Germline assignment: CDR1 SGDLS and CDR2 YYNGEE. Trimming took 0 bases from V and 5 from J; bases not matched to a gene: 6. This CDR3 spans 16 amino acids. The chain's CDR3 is CASSVDTVAGGDTQYF. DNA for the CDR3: TGTGCCAGCAGCGTAGACACAGTAGCGGGGGGAGATACGCAGTATTTT.

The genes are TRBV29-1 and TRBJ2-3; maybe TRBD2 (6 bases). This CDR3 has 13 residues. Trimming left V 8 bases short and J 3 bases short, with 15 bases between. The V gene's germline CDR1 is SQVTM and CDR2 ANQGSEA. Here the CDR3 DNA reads TGCAGCACAAGGCGGGAAGGGACAGATACGCAGTATTTT. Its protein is CSTRREGTDTQYF.

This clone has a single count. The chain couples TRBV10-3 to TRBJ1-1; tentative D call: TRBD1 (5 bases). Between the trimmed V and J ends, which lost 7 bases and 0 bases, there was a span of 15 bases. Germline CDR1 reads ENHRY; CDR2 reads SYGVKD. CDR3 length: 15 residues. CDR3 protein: CAIKGQAGMNTEAFF. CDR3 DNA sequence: TGTGCCATCAAGGGGCAGGCAGGCATGAACACTGAAGCTTTCTTT.

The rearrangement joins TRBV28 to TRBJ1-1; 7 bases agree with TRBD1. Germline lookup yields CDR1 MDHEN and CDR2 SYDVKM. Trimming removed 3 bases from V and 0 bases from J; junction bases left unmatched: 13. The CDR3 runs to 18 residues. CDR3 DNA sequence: TGTGCCAGCAGTTTCACCTCACTGGGACAGCTCTTGAACACTGAAGCTTTCTTT. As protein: CASSFTSLGQLLNTEAFF.

The CDR3 nucleotides read TGTGCCAACCGGGACAGAAATCGCAATGAGCAGTTCTTC. Protein product: CANRDRNRNEQFF. The rearrangement joins TRBV6-5 to TRBJ2-1; 7 nucleotides match TRBD1. This CDR3 spans 13 amino acids. Per the germline V gene, CDR1 is MNHEY and CDR2 is SVGAGI. V shed 10 bases, J shed 6 bases, and the junction held 9 bases outside the gene matches.

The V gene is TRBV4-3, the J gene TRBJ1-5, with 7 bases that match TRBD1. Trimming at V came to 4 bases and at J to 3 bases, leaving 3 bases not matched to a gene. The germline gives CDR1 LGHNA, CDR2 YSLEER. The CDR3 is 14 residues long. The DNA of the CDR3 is TGCGCCAGCAGCCCGGGACAGAACAATCAGCCCCAGCATTTT. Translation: CASSPGQNNQPQHF.

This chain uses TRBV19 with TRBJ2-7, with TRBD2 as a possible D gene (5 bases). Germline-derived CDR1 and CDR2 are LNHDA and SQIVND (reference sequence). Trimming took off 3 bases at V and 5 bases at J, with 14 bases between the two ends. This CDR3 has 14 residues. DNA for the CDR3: TGTGCCAGTAGTATCGGAACGGTCGGGAACGAGCAGTACTTC. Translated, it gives CASSIGTVGNEQYF.

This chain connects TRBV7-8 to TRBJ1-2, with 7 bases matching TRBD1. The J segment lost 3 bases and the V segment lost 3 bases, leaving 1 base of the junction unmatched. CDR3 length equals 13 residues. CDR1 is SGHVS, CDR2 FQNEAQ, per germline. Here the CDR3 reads CASSLGTDYGYTF. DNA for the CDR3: TGTGCCAGCAGCTTGGGGACAGACTATGGCTACACCTTC. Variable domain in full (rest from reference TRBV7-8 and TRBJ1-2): GAGVSQSPRYKVAKRGQDVALRCDPISGHVSLFWYQQALGQGPEFLTYFQNEAQLDKSGLPSDRFFAERPEGSVSTLKIQRTQQEDSAVYLCASSLGTDYGYTFGSGTRLTVV.

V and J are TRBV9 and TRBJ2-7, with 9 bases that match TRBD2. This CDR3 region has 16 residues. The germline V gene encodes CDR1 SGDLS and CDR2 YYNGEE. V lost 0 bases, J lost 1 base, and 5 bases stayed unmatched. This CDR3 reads CASSVGGGGDSYEQYF. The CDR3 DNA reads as TGTGCCAGCAGCGTAGGCGGCGGGGGGGATTCCTACGAGCAGTACTTC.

The DNA for the CDR3 is TGTGCCAGCAGTGAAATAGGGGGTTCAGGGGGCAAGGATGGCTACACCTTC. Amino acids: CASSEIGGSGGKDGYTF. The rearrangement links TRBV6-1 to TRBJ1-2; 8 bases agree with TRBD1. Trimming cost V 2 bases and J 6 bases; bases outside gene matches: 14. The CDR3 extends over 17 amino acids. Germline assignment: CDR1 MNHNS and CDR2 SASEGT.

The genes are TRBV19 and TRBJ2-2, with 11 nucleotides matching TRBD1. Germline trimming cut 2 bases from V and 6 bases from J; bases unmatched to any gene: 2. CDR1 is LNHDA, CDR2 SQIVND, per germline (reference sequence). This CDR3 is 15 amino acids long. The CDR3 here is CASSITGQGAGELFF. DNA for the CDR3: TGTGCCAGTAGTATAACGGGACAGGGGGCCGGGGAGCTGTTTTTT.